This T cell receptor beta chain came from a study of blood T cell repertoires in COVID-19. Turning to the study itself: Nucleic acid was either cDNA or gDNA, and it came from T cells, B-cell-depleted T cells, or PBMCs.

Participants were aged about 18 to 89 years from roughly 26 US areas. Germline loops: CDR1 SGHDT, CDR2 YYEEEE. V was shortened by 1 base and J by 4 bases, with 15 bases between the two germline ends. CDR3 length equals 16 residues. Assay: immunoSEQ multiplex PCR; the TCRdb copy retains only in-frame clones and omits some. The profile shows about 200,000 clones, 86% of them singletons. This receptor was taken from a woman aged 25 to 39 who had been exposed to COVID-19. Sequenced: PBMCs or T cells enriched from blood (not recorded which). The chain joins TRBV5-6 to TRBJ2-1; D may be TRBD2 (6 bases). DNA of the CDR3: TGTGCCAGCAGCTTGCGAGGGACTCAACTTTACAATGAGCAGTTCTTC. Amino acid sequence: CASSLRGTQLYNEQFF. The full variable domain, with the rest looked up from reference TRBV5-6 and TRBJ2-1, is DAGVTQSPTHLIKTRGQQVTLRCSPKSGHDTVSWYQQALGQGPQFIFQYYEEEERQRGNFPDRFSGHQFPNYSSELNVNALLLGDSALYLCASSLRGTQLYNEQFFGPGTRLTVL.